The clone carrying this T cell receptor (beta chain) showed up many times. What it binds is unknown. The CDR3 extends over 15 amino acids. V was clipped by 5 bases and J by 0 bases, with 13 bases between them. Germline CDR1 is DFQATT and CDR2 is SNEGSKA (reference sequence). Template-switching 5'RACE yielded the TCR cDNA; a universal primer site and UMIs were added in the process. In TCRdb, the 5' RACE reads were re-called with MiXCR into one record per CDR3 protein. The sample yields 300,000 or so distinct CDR3 sequences, 10% to 15% seen once. The entry originates in a study of T cells after yellow fever vaccination. Study as a whole: Each low-cell-number fraction was prepared by means of SMART-Seq v4 Ultra Low Input. Notes on the study in general: The presence of abundant clonotypes contaminating from the bulk population was possible in FACS-sorted repertoires. A weaker but faster secondary response was observed, peaking on day 5 versus 15.

Sequencing was performed on CD4+ T cells sorted from PBMCs, taken 45 days after the yellow fever booster vaccination. The genes are TRBV20-1 and TRBJ1-4; maybe TRBD1 (5 bases). The sequence was obtained from a man aged 30 to 39 who received the YFV17D yellow fever vaccine. As DNA, the CDR3 is TGCAGTGCTCGCTCGGGGACTACAACTAATGAAAAACTGTTTTTT. Protein: CSARSGTTTNEKLFF.